A selection of T cell receptor beta chains follows, all from one sample in a study of T cell responses to AZD1222 COVID-19 vaccine. This table comes from immunoSEQ multiplex PCR, and its TCRdb copy is limited to in-frame clones, with some not included. In the table there are 200,000 to 250,000 clones, more than 85% of which are singletons. The sample consisted of peripheral blood, taken on day 0 of MenACWY control vaccination. These receptors originate from an adult in good health. CDR3s include the opening cysteine and the closing phenylalanine or tryptophan. Rows may omit the clone size; those that give it use once, few, many or a size class.

CDR3 protein | clone size | J gene | CDR3 length | V gene
CASSLIPRGNQPQHF | - | TRBJ1-5 | 15 | TRBV18
CASSPPSVSDLRGYTF | once | TRBJ1-2 | 16 | TRBV19
CASSYGYSSNQPQHF | - | TRBJ1-5 | 15 | TRBV6-5
CASSRTGLGNEQFF | - | TRBJ2-1 | 14 | TRBV5-8
CASSYSNQPQHF | - | TRBJ1-5 | 12 | TRBV28
CASIKPRGNTEAFF | once | TRBJ1-1 | 14 | TRBV6-5
CASNNLGQLEKLFF | - | TRBJ1-4 | 14 | TRBV28
CASSQAWTGVLPYGYTF | - | TRBJ1-2 | 17 | TRBV3-1/TRBV3-2
CASSIFLAEGNTIYF | - | TRBJ1-3 | 15 | TRBV19
CASTAGTLAGGRQETQYF | - | TRBJ2-5 | 18 | TRBV10-2
CSASINYGYTF | - | TRBJ1-2 | 11 | TRBV20-1
CASSYGLIYGYTF | - | TRBJ1-2 | 13 | TRBV6-5
CASSYTTAEAFF | - | TRBJ1-1 | 12 | TRBV6-2/TRBV6-3
CASSIGGYNSPLHF | - | TRBJ1-6 | 14 | TRBV19
CATSPGPNYGYTF | - | TRBJ1-2 | 13 | TRBV24-1
CASSIDDRFGEKLFF | - | TRBJ1-4 | 15 | TRBV19
CASSSTGPTEAFF | - | TRBJ1-1 | 13 | TRBV28
CASSLTATRQPQHF | - | TRBJ1-5 | 14 | TRBV7-2
CASSRGQTKGEQYF | once | TRBJ2-7 | 14 | TRBV18
CASSRSGASEAFF | once | TRBJ1-1 | 13 | TRBV10-2
CASSRKGGAEAFF | - | TRBJ1-1 | 13 | TRBV3-1/TRBV3-2
CASSLEPGGSGNTIYF | few | TRBJ1-3 | 16 | TRBV5-1
CASSVERGETSGGPGDTQYF | - | TRBJ2-3 | 20 | TRBV9
CASSEASLTEGYGYTF | - | TRBJ1-2 | 16 | TRBV6-1
CASSLGFRGSAEQYF | - | TRBJ2-7 | 15 | TRBV5-1
CASKALLSGNTIYF | once | TRBJ1-3 | 14 | TRBV27
CASSGGQGGYGYTF | once | TRBJ1-2 | 14 | TRBV7-2
CASSLAQQGYGYTF | - | TRBJ1-2 | 14 | TRBV5-6
CASHRGSGGANEQFF | once | TRBJ2-1 | 15 | TRBV6-6
CASSESATSGGATDTQYF | few | TRBJ2-3 | 18 | TRBV10-2
CASSFTLSPLHF | - | TRBJ1-6 | 12 | TRBV12-3/TRBV12-4
CASSFDRVNYGYTF | - | TRBJ1-2 | 14 | TRBV27
CASSSSGTATGELFF | - | TRBJ2-2 | 15 | TRBV19
CASSGQGSNSGANVLTF | - | TRBJ2-6 | 17 | TRBV6-1
CASLSSVYNSPLHF | - | TRBJ1-6 | 14 | TRBV19
CASIPQGSGNTIYF | - | TRBJ1-3 | 14 | TRBV19
CASSPGFSSYEQYF | - | TRBJ2-7 | 14 | TRBV7-2
CASSIVGGLNTEAFF | - | TRBJ1-1 | 15 | TRBV19
CASSQDLAGGGTQYF | - | TRBJ2-5 | 15 | TRBV4-2
CASSRDGNQPQHF | - | TRBJ1-5 | 13 | TRBV4-1
CASSPLAGGNTDTQYF | - | TRBJ2-3 | 16 | TRBV5-4
CASRATGTNEKLFF | few | TRBJ1-4 | 14 | TRBV7-2
CASSRQGAGNTEAFF | - | TRBJ1-1 | 15 | TRBV4-2
CASRSSSWAEAFF | - | TRBJ1-1 | 13 | TRBV2
CASSRFGAATNEKLFF | - | TRBJ1-4 | 16 | TRBV5-1
CASSFGRLSGGPLEQFF | - | TRBJ2-1 | 17 | TRBV5-8
CASSLTPGLRDTEAFF | - | TRBJ1-1 | 16 | TRBV5-1
CASSRRPGGDYGYTF | - | TRBJ1-2 | 15 | TRBV6-5
CASSLDGQSYEQYF | - | TRBJ2-7 | 14 | TRBV5-6
CASSLDGVPTDTQYF | - | TRBJ2-3 | 15 | TRBV27
CASSFSRLRGRNSPLHF | - | TRBJ1-6 | 17 | TRBV28
CASNPGGFDYGYTF | - | TRBJ1-2 | 14 | TRBV7-2
CASRQTDSSYGYTF | - | TRBJ1-2 | 14 | TRBV5-1
CASSWGQGGQPQHF | - | TRBJ1-5 | 14 | TRBV5-6
CASSRPTGNTEAFF | - | TRBJ1-1 | 14 | TRBV5-1
CASREMTGYGYTF | once | TRBJ1-2 | 13 | TRBV28
CASWTAYNEKLFF | - | TRBJ1-4 | 13 | TRBV19